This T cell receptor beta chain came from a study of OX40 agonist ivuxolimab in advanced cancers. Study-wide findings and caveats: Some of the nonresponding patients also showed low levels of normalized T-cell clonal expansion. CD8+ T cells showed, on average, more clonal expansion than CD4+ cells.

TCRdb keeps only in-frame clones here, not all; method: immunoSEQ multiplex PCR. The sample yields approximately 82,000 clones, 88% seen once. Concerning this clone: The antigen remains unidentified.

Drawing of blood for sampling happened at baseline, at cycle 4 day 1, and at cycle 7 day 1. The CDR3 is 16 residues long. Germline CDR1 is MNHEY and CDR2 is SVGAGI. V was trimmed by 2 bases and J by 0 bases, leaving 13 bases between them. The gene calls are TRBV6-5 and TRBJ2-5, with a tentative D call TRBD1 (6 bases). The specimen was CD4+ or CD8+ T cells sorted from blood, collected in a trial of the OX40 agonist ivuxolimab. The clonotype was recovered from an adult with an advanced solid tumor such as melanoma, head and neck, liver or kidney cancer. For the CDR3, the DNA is TGTGCCAGCAGTTACACAGGGACCTCCTACCAAGAGACCCAGTACTTC. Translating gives CASSYTGTSYQETQYF.